This TCR beta chain came from a study of graft-versus-host responses after intestinal transplantation. Study background: All of the recipients had induction that used anti-thymocyte globulin, then tacrolimus and steroids for around three years.

Here immunoSEQ multiplex PCR was the method, and the copy in TCRdb shows in-frame clones only, minus some. The table shows about 93,000 clones, with approximately 80% occurring only once. Germline assignment: CDR1 ENHRY and CDR2 SYGVKD. Trimming cost V 0 bases and J 3 bases, with 12 bases left between them. The CDR3 spans 16 residues. Points on this clone: Its matching antigen is unknown.

Study-wide results and caveats: GvH clones were found in recipient marrow; some appeared first in ileum or blood. In patients with graft-donor T cell macrochimerism, allograft graft-versus-host to host-versus-graft clonal ratios were high.

The clonotype was recovered from a human donor who received an intestinal transplant. This chain connects TRBV10-3 to TRBJ2-1; perhaps TRBD2 as D (5 bases). The input for sequencing was unstimulated CD4+ T cells sorted from spleen or lymph node cells, taken before intestinal transplant. CDR3 in DNA: TGTGCCATCAGTGAGTCGAGCGGAGCCTACTACAATGAGCAGTTCTTC. It yields the protein CAISESSGAYYNEQFF.